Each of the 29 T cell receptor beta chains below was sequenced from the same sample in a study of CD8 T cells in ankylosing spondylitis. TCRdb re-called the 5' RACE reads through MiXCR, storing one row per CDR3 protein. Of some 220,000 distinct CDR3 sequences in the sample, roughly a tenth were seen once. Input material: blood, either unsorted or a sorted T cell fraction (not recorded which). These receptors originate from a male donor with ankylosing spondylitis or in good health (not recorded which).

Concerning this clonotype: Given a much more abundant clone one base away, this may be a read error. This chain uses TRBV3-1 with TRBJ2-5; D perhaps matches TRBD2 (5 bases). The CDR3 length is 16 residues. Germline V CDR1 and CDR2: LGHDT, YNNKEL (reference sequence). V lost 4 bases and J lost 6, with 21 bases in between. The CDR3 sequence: CASSPGVESEGKTQYF. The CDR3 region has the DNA TGTGCCAGCAGCCCCGGAGTAGAGAGCGAGGGAAAGACCCAGTACTTC.

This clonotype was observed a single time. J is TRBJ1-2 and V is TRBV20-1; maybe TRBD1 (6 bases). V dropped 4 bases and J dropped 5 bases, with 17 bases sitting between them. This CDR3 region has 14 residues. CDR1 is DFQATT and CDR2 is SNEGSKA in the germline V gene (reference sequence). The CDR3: CSANLDPGQYGYTF. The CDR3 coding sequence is TGCAGTGCTAACCTGGATCCCGGACAGTATGGCTACACCTTC.

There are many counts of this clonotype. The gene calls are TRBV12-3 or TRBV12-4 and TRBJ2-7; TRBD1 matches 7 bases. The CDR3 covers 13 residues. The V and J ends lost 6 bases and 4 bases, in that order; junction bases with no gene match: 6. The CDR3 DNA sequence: TGTGCCAGCAGCCAAACAGGGGTTTACGAGCAGTACTTC. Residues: CASSQTGVYEQYF.

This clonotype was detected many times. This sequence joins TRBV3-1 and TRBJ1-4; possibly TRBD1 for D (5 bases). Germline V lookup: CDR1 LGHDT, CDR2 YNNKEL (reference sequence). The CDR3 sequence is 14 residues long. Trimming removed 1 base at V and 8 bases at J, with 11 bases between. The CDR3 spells CASSQGGAREKLFF. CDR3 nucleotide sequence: TGTGCCAGCAGCCAAGGCGGGGCTAGGGAAAAACTGTTTTTT.

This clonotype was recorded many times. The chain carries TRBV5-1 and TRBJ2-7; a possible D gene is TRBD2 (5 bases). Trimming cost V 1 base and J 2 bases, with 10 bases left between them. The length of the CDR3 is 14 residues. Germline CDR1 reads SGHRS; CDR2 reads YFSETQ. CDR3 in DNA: TGCGCCAGCAGCTTGAGCGGACGGACCTACGAGCAGTACTTC. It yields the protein CASSLSGRTYEQYF.

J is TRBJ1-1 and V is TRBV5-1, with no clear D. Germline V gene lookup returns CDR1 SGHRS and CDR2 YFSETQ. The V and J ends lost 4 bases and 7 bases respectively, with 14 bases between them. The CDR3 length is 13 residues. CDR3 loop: CASSARGPSEAFF. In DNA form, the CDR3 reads TGCGCCAGCAGCGCCCGGGGTCCGAGTGAAGCTTTCTTT.

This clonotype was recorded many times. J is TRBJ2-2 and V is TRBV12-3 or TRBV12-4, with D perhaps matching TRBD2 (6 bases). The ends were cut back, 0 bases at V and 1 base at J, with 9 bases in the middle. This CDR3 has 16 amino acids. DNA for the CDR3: TGTGCCAGCAGTTTAGCGGAGGGAGTGAACACCGGGGAGCTGTTTTTT. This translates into CASSLAEGVNTGELFF.

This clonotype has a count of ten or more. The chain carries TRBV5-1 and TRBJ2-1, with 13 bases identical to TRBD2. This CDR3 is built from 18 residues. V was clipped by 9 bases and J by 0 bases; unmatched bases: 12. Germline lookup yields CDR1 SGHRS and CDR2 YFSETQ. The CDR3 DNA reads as TGCGCCACCTCACCGGGACTAGCGGGGATGAGCTCCTACAATGAGCAGTTCTTC. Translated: CATSPGLAGMSSYNEQFF.

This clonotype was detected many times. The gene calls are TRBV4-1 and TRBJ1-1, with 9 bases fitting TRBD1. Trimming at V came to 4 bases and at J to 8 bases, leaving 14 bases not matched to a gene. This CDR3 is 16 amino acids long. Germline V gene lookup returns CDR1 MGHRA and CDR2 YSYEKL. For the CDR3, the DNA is TGCGCCAGCAGCCCGGGACAGGGATACAGCGTAAGGGAAGCTTTCTTT. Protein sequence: CASSPGQGYSVREAFF.

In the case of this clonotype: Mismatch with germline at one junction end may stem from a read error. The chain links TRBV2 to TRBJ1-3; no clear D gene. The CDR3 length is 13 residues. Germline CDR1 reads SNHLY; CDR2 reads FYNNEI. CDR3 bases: TGTACCAGGAGGGCGGCCCCTGGAAACACCATATATTTT. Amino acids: CTRRAAPGNTIYF.

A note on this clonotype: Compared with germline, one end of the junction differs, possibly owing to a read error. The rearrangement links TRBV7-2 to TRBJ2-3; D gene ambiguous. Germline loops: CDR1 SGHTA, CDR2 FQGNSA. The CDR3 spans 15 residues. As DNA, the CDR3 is TGTGCCAGCAGCCTTTGGAGTAGGGCGGCAGATATGCAGTATTTT. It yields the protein CASSLWSRAADMQYF.

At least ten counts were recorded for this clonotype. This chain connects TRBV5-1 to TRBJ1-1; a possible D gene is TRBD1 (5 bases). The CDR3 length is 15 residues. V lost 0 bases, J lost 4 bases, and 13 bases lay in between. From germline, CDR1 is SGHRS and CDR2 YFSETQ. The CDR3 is CASSLVGTGSTEAFF. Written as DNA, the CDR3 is TGCGCCAGCAGCTTGGTTGGGACGGGGAGCACTGAAGCTTTCTTT.

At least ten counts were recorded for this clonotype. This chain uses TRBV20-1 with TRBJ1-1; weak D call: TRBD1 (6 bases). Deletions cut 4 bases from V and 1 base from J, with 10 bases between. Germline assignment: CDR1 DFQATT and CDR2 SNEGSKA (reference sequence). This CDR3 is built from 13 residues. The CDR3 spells CSANQGTNTEAFF. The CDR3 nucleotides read TGCAGTGCTAATCAGGGGACGAACACTGAAGCTTTCTTT.

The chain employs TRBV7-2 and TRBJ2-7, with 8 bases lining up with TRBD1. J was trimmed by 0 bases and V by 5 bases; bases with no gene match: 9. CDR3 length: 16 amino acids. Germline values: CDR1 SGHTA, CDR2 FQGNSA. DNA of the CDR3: TGTGCCAGCAGCCCAGGACAGGGCTATAGCTCCTACGAGCAGTACTTC. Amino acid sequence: CASSPGQGYSSYEQYF.

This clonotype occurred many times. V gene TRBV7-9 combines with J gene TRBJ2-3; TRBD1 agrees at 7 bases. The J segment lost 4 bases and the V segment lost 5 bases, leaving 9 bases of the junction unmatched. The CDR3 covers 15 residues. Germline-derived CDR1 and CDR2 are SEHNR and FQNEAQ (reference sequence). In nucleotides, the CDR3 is TGTGCCAGCAGCCCAGGGGGACGAAGCGCAGATACGCAGTATTTT. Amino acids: CASSPGGRSADTQYF.

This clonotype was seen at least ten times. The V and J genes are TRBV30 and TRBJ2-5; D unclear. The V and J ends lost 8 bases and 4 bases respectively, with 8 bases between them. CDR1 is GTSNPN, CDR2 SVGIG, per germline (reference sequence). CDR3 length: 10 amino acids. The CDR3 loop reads CAGKRETQYF. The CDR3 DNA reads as TGTGCCGGGAAGAGAGAGACCCAGTACTTC.

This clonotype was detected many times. The CDR3 DNA follows: TGTGCCAGCACCTTGGATGCTTCGGGAGCCTACGAGCAGTACTTC. The encoded protein is CASTLDASGAYEQYF. The rearrangement uses TRBV7-7 and TRBJ2-7; TRBD2 might be the D (6 bases). CDR1 and CDR2 from the germline V gene are SSHAT and FNYEAQ (reference sequence). CDR3 length: 15 residues. The V gene lost 7 bases and the J gene lost 2 bases, with 18 bases spanning the gap.

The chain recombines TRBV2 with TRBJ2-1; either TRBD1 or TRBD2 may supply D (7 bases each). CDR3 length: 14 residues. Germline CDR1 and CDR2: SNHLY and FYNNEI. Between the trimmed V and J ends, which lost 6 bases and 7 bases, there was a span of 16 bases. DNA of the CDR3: TGTGCCAGCAGAGACTCCAGGGGGGGGAATGAGCAGTTCTTC. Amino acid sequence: CASRDSRGGNEQFF.

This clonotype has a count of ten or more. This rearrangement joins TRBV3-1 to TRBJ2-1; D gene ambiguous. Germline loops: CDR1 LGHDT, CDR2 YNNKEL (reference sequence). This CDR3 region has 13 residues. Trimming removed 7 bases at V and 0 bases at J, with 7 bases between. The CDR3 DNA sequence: TGTGCCAGCAAAGCGAGCTCCTACAATGAGCAGTTCTTC. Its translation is CASKASSYNEQFF.

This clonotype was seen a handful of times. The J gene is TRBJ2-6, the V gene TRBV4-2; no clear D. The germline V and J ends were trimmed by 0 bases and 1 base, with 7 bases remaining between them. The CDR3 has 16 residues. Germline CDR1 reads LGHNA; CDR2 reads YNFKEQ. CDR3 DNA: TGTGCCAGCAGCCAAGACATAGTTTCTGGGGCCAACGTCCTGACTTTC. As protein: CASSQDIVSGANVLTF.

The CDR3 reads CASSFEGRNYGYTF. CDR3 nucleotide sequence: TGCGCCAGCAGCTTTGAAGGGAGGAACTATGGCTACACCTTC. The rearrangement uses TRBV5-1 and TRBJ1-2; D call uncertain. Germline loops: CDR1 SGHRS, CDR2 YFSETQ. The CDR3 loop spans 14 amino acids. V lost 2 bases and J 2 bases, leaving 10 bases between the germline ends.

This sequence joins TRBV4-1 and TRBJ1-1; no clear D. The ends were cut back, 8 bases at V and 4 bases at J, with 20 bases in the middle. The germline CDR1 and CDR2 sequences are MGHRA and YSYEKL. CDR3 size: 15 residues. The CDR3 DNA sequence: TGCGCCAGCTCGCCTCGGGTGGGTATTCCCACTGAAGCTTTCTTT. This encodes CASSPRVGIPTEAFF.

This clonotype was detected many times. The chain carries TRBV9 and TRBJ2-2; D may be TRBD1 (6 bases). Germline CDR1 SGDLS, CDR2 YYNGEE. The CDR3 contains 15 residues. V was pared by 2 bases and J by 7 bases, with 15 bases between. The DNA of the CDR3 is TGTGCCAGCAGCGTTACAGGGACGTGGGTCGGGGAGCTGTTTTTT. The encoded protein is CASSVTGTWVGELFF.

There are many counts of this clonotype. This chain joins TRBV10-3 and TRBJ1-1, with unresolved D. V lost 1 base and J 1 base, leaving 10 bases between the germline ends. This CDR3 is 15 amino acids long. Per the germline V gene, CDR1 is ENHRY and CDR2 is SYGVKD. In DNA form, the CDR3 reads TGTGCCATCAGTGAGTTAGTAGGTAGGAACACTGAAGCTTTCTTT. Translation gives CAISELVGRNTEAFF.

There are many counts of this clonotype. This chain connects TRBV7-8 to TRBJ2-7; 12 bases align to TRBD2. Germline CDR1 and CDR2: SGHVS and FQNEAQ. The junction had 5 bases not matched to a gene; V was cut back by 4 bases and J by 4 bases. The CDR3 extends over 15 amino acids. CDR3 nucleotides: TGTGCCAGCAGCTCGACTAGCGGGGGACCTTACGAGCAGTACTTC. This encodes CASSSTSGGPYEQYF.

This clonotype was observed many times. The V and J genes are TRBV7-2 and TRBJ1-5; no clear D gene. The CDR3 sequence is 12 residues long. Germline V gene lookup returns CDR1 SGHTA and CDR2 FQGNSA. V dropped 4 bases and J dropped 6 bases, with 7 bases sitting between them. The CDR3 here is CASSSLGQPQHF. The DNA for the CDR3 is TGTGCCAGCAGCTCTCTGGGTCAGCCCCAGCATTTT.

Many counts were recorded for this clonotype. The CDR3 DNA is TGCAGTGCTAGCCGGGACCACGGGAGTGAGCAGTTCTTC. It is translated as CSASRDHGSEQFF. This sequence joins TRBV20-1 and TRBJ2-1; perhaps TRBD2 as D (6 bases). Germline V gives CDR1 DFQATT, CDR2 SNEGSKA (reference sequence). This CDR3 has 13 residues. Deletions cut 3 bases from V and 9 bases from J, with 15 bases between.

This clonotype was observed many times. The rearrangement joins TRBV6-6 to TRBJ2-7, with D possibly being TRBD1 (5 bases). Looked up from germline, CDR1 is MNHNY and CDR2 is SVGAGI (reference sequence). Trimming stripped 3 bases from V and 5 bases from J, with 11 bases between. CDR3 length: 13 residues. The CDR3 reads CASSYRREDEQYF. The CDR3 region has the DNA TGTGCCAGCAGTTATCGCAGGGAAGACGAGCAGTACTTC.

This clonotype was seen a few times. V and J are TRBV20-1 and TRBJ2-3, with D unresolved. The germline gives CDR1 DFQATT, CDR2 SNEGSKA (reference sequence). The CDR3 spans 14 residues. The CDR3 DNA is TGCAGCACTCGGCAAGGCAGCTACACAGATACGCAGTATTTT. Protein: CSTRQGSYTDTQYF.